Described below is a single TCR beta chain sequence and its context. The sample belongs to a study of PD-1 blockade in mismatch repair-deficient tumors. The CDR3 covers 15 residues. Germline loops: CDR1 MDHEN, CDR2 SYDVKM. V lost 7 bases and J lost 1; bases outside the gene matches: 6. Method: immunoSEQ multiplex PCR; TCRdb's copy keeps in-frame clones and lacks some. The sample consists of around 130,000 clones, roughly 90% of them appearing once. This chain uses TRBV28 with TRBJ2-2; TRBD2 aligns across 7 bases. Material: peripheral blood, obtained 72 weeks after starting pembrolizumab. This TCR derives from an adult with mismatch repair-deficient cancer. DNA of the CDR3: TGTGCCAGCAAGGGGAGGACTAGGAACACCGGGGAGCTGTTTTTT. Amino acid sequence: CASKGRTRNTGELFF.